These 31 T cell receptor beta chains originate from one sample sequenced in a study of T cell changes during pregnancy in multiple sclerosis. The assay was immunoSEQ multiplex PCR, and TCRdb's table has in-frame clones only and misses some. Of around 92,000 clones detected, over 85% appear once; the ten largest clones hold 0.99%. Sample: peripheral blood, taken after pregnancy. Source of these receptors: a female donor with multiple sclerosis, enrolled in a pregnancy study.

The chain combines TRBV19 with TRBJ2-1; TRBD2 might be the D (6 bases). The CDR3 has 16 residues. V was pared by 5 bases and J by 5 bases, with 19 bases between. CDR1 and CDR2 (germline): LNHDA, SQIVND (reference sequence). CDR3 sequence (DNA): TGTGCCAGTAGTCCGAGGGGCGGGAAGCGGGACAATGAGCAGTTCTTC. Amino acid sequence: CASSPRGGKRDNEQFF.

The genes are TRBV11-1 and TRBJ1-4, with 10 bases lining up with TRBD1. The junction had 8 bases not matched to a gene; V was cut back by 5 bases and J by 8 bases. Germline V gene sequence: CDR1 SGHAT, CDR2 FQDESV (reference sequence). The CDR3 is 15 amino acids. The CDR3 region is CASSQRGQGTEKLFF. As DNA, the CDR3 is TGTGCCAGCAGCCAAAGGGGACAGGGGACCGAAAAACTGTTTTTT. The whole variable domain, remainder taken from reference TRBV11-1 and TRBJ1-4, is EAEVAQSPRYKITEKSQAVAFWCDPISGHATLYWYRQILGQGPELLVQFQDESVVDDSQLPKDRFSAERLKGVDSTLKIQPAELGDSAMYLCASSQRGQGTEKLFFGSGTQLSVL.

J is TRBJ2-5 and V is TRBV27, with D possibly being TRBD1 (5 bases). The germline V and J ends were trimmed by 2 bases and 5 bases, with 18 bases remaining between them. Germline V gene sequence: CDR1 MNHEY, CDR2 SMNVEV (reference sequence). The CDR3 loop spans 16 amino acids. The CDR3 protein is CASSLRVWGSPETQYF. CDR3 sequence (DNA): TGTGCCAGCAGTTTACGGGTTTGGGGCTCCCCCGAGACCCAGTACTTC.

The chain uses TRBV27 and TRBJ1-6; the match to TRBD1 covers 9 bases. J was trimmed by 9 bases and V by 6 bases; bases with no gene match: 9. This CDR3 has 15 amino acids. Germline CDR1 and CDR2: MNHEY and SMNVEV (reference sequence). CDR3 region: CASSLGDREVSPLHF. Here the CDR3 DNA reads TGTGCCAGCAGCCTCGGGGACAGGGAGGTTTCACCCCTCCACTTT.

This sequence joins TRBV19 and TRBJ1-1; possibly TRBD1 for D (5 bases). This CDR3 region has 13 residues. V was trimmed by 6 bases and J by 5 bases, leaving 13 bases between them. The germline V gene has CDR1 LNHDA and CDR2 SQIVND (reference sequence). CDR3 region: CASSLGGRTEAFF. The CDR3 region has the DNA TGTGCCAGTAGCTTGGGGGGACGAACTGAAGCTTTCTTT. Using reference TRBV19 and TRBJ1-1 for the parts outside the CDR3, the full variable domain is DGGITQSPKYLFRKEGQNVTLSCEQNLNHDAMYWYRQDPGQGLRLIYYSQIVNDFQKGDIAEGYSVSREKKESFPLTVTSAQKNPTAFYLCASSLGGRTEAFFGQGTRLTVV.

The chain has TRBV27 and TRBJ2-7; maybe TRBD1 (5 bases). Per the germline V gene, CDR1 is MNHEY and CDR2 is SMNVEV (reference sequence). This CDR3 has 13 residues. V gave up 6 bases and J gave up 7 bases, with 16 bases separating them. The CDR3 coding sequence is TGTGCCAGCAGCCTACAGGTGGGCGGAGAGCAGTACTTC. Translating gives CASSLQVGGEQYF.

The CDR3 spells CASSVQGAAGELFF. CDR3 bases: TGTGCCAGTAGTGTACAGGGGGCGGCCGGGGAGCTGTTTTTT. The chain uses TRBV19 and TRBJ2-2, with 9 bases lining up with TRBD1. V trimming: 5 bases; J trimming: 6 bases; junction bases outside the gene matches: 4. The CDR3 covers 14 residues. The germline gives CDR1 LNHDA, CDR2 SQIVND (reference sequence).

The V call is TRBV9, the J call TRBJ2-1; 7 bases are a match to TRBD2. V shed 3 bases and J 5 bases; nucleotides not matched to a gene: 8. The CDR3 is made up of 15 amino acids. Germline-derived CDR1 and CDR2 are SGDLS and YYNGEE. This chain's CDR3 is CASSAVAGVNNEQFF. Here the CDR3 DNA reads TGTGCCAGCAGCGCGGTGGCGGGAGTAAACAATGAGCAGTTCTTC.

This chain uses TRBV13 with TRBJ2-2; 9 bases are shared with TRBD2. V trimming: 5 bases; J trimming: 5 bases; junction bases outside the gene matches: 12. The CDR3 extends over 17 amino acids. The germline V gene has CDR1 PRHDT and CDR2 FYEKMQ (reference sequence). CDR3 residues: CASSQDGLAGRTGELFF. CDR3 in DNA: TGTGCCAGCAGCCAGGACGGGCTAGCGGGACGGACCGGGGAGCTGTTTTTT.

The rearrangement links TRBV30 to TRBJ1-2, with D maybe TRBD1 (6 bases). Germline V gives CDR1 GTSNPN, CDR2 SVGIG (reference sequence). CDR3 length: 15 amino acids. Trimming left V 1 base short and J 4 bases short, with 16 bases between. CDR3 sequence (DNA): TGTGCCTGGAGTGGGGGGGGACATTGGGTCTATGGCTACACCTTC. Its protein product is CAWSGGGHWVYGYTF.

This clone occurred once. V and J are TRBV7-2 and TRBJ2-5, with a possible D match to TRBD1 (6 bases). Germline assignment: CDR1 SGHTA and CDR2 FQGNSA. Trimming stripped 2 bases from V and 5 bases from J, with 12 bases between. This CDR3 contains 14 residues. CDR3: CASSLNRAQETQYF. The CDR3 DNA reads as TGTGCCAGCAGCTTAAACAGGGCCCAGGAGACCCAGTACTTC. Combining the CDR3 with reference TRBV7-2 and TRBJ2-5 gives the whole variable domain GAGVSQSPSNKVTEKGKDVELRCDPISGHTALYWYRQSLGQGLEFLIYFQGNSAPDKSGLPSDRFSAERTGGSVSTLTIQRTQQEDSAVYLCASSLNRAQETQYFGPGTRLLVL.

This clone appeared once. The chain has TRBV7-9 and TRBJ1-2; 9 positions match TRBD1. Germline lookup yields CDR1 SEHNR and CDR2 FQNEAQ (reference sequence). The CDR3 spans 16 residues. V was clipped by 1 base and J by 5 bases; unmatched bases: 8. CDR3 coding DNA: TGTGCCAGCAGCTTAGAAGGGACAGGGTCTCTATATGGCTACACCTTC. Translating gives CASSLEGTGSLYGYTF.

This chain connects TRBV5-6 to TRBJ2-7, with D possibly matching TRBD1 (6 bases). The germline V gene has CDR1 SGHDT and CDR2 YYEEEE. This CDR3 has 16 residues. V lost 0 bases and J 2 bases, leaving 15 bases between the germline ends. CDR3 sequence reads: CASSLGGGQGPYEQYF. The CDR3 region has the DNA TGTGCCAGCAGCTTGGGTGGGGGTCAGGGGCCCTACGAGCAGTACTTC.

The chain joins TRBV9 to TRBJ2-3; no clear D gene. Germline V gene data show CDR1 as SGDLS and CDR2 as YYNGEE. The CDR3 is 17 amino acids. The V gene lost 1 base and the J gene lost 1 base, with 16 bases spanning the gap. In nucleotides, the CDR3 is TGTGCCAGCAGCGTACTCCTCCGACTCTCCCGCACAGATACGCAGTATTTT. This gives the protein CASSVLLRLSRTDTQYF.

The rearrangement joins TRBV2 to TRBJ1-1, with 7 bases identical to TRBD1. CDR3 length: 17 amino acids. Germline-derived CDR1 and CDR2 are SNHLY and FYNNEI. The J segment lost 12 bases and the V segment lost 8 bases, leaving 27 bases of the junction unmatched. CDR3 in amino acids: CASPTNRLDRDKSETFF. CDR3 DNA: TGTGCCAGCCCAACGAACCGCTTAGACAGGGATAAGTCTGAGACTTTCTTT.

This sequence joins TRBV9 and TRBJ2-7; TRBD2 matches at 8 bases. This CDR3 spans 15 amino acids. Germline V CDR1 and CDR2: SGDLS, YYNGEE. V was clipped by 0 bases and J by 4 bases; unmatched bases: 6. The CDR3 loop is CASSVEAGVIYEQYF. The CDR3 DNA reads as TGTGCCAGCAGCGTAGAAGCGGGAGTCATATACGAGCAGTACTTC.

This chain uses TRBV11-2 with TRBJ2-7; 7 bases map to TRBD2. V shed 2 bases and J 7 bases; nucleotides not matched to a gene: 5. Germline-derived CDR1 and CDR2 are SGHAT and FQNNGV. The CDR3 has 13 residues. The CDR3 DNA reads TGTGCCAGCAGCTTAAAACTAGCGCGGGAGCAGTACTTC. This gives the protein CASSLKLAREQYF.

The CDR3 protein is CASSRPGTGGTEAFF. CDR3 bases: TGTGCCAGCAGCCGCCCCGGGACAGGGGGCACTGAAGCTTTCTTT. V gene TRBV7-2 combines with J gene TRBJ1-1; 11 positions match TRBD1. V gave up 5 bases and J gave up 4 bases; unmatched junction bases: 6. This CDR3 has 15 residues. Germline CDR1 reads SGHTA; CDR2 reads FQGNSA.

The chain employs TRBV11-2 and TRBJ2-5; possibly TRBD2 for D (6 bases). CDR1 and CDR2 (germline): SGHAT, FQNNGV. The CDR3 is 16 amino acids. Trimming removed 5 bases from V and 5 bases from J, with 21 bases in between. The CDR3 DNA is TGTGCCAGCAGCCAGCTTGTCGGGGGTATATTTGAGACCCAGTACTTC. As protein: CASSQLVGGIFETQYF.

In its sample, this clone was seen once. The gene calls are TRBV10-3 and TRBJ1-5; no firm D call. The V end lost 4 bases, the J end lost 1 base, and 14 bases lay between the germline ends. The CDR3 totals 16 residues. Germline lookup yields CDR1 ENHRY and CDR2 SYGVKD. The CDR3 here is CAISAEGVGSNQPQHF. DNA for the CDR3: TGTGCCATCAGTGCGGAGGGTGTTGGGAGCAATCAGCCCCAGCATTTT.

This chain joins TRBV7-2 and TRBJ1-2; D not resolved. This CDR3 has 13 residues. V lost 6 bases and J 5 bases, leaving 13 bases between the germline ends. Germline V gene data show CDR1 as SGHTA and CDR2 as FQGNSA. The CDR3 spells CASRRGVRYGYTF. The CDR3, as DNA: TGTGCCAGCAGACGCGGGGTCCGATATGGCTACACCTTC.

The V call is TRBV28, the J call TRBJ2-1, with 8 bases fitting TRBD2. The CDR3 spans 17 residues. Trimming cost V 2 bases and J 4 bases; bases outside gene matches: 10. The germline CDR1 and CDR2 sequences are MDHEN and SYDVKM. In nucleotides, the CDR3 is TGTGCCAGCAGTTTAGAGGGAACTAGCGGCAATTACAATGAGCAGTTCTTC. Protein product: CASSLEGTSGNYNEQFF.

The rearrangement joins TRBV5-1 to TRBJ1-2, with 10 bases matching TRBD1. CDR3 size: 16 residues. V lost 0 bases, J lost 4 bases, and 6 bases stayed unmatched. Germline loops: CDR1 SGHRS, CDR2 YFSETQ. The CDR3 loop is CASSLEGTGVGYGYTF. DNA for the CDR3: TGCGCCAGCAGCTTGGAAGGGACAGGGGTCGGCTATGGCTACACCTTC.

The chain employs TRBV9 and TRBJ2-7; possibly TRBD2 for D (8 bases). V lost 4 bases and J 1 base, leaving 21 bases between the germline ends. The CDR3 loop spans 17 amino acids. Germline values: CDR1 SGDLS, CDR2 YYNGEE. For the CDR3, the DNA is TGTGCCAGCAGCTCGGGAGGGGGCAGTGGGTCGTCCTACGAGCAGTACTTC. Its translation: CASSSGGGSGSSYEQYF.

V usage is TRBV7-2 and J usage is TRBJ2-5; 7 bases are a match to TRBD1. V lost 5 bases and J lost 2; bases outside the gene matches: 5. The length of the CDR3 is 14 residues. Germline assignment: CDR1 SGHTA and CDR2 FQGNSA. The CDR3 protein is CASSPDRAQETQYF. CDR3 in DNA: TGTGCCAGCAGCCCCGACAGGGCTCAAGAGACCCAGTACTTC.

This clone was seen a handful of times. The chain uses TRBV27 and TRBJ2-1, with TRBD2 matching 14 bases. The CDR3 has 16 amino acids. Germline CDR1 MNHEY, CDR2 SMNVEV (reference sequence). The ends lost 3 bases at V and 8 bases at J; junction bases unmatched: 6. The DNA of the CDR3 is TGTGCCAGCAGTTTTTATGGGACTAGCGGGAGCGATGAGCAGTTCTTC. Translating it yields CASSFYGTSGSDEQFF.

The chain uses TRBV6-5 and TRBJ2-5; D is ambiguous. This CDR3 has 11 residues. Trimming removed 6 bases at V and 1 base at J, with 3 bases between. Germline assignment: CDR1 MNHEY and CDR2 SVGAGI. The CDR3 sequence: CASSLQETQYF. DNA of the CDR3: TGTGCCAGCAGCCTCCAAGAGACCCAGTACTTC.

This chain links TRBV5-1 with TRBJ1-1; TRBD1 might be the D (6 bases). The germline V gene encodes CDR1 SGHRS and CDR2 YFSETQ. This CDR3 has 15 amino acids. V lost 5 bases, J lost 1 base, and 15 bases lay in between. CDR3 region: CASSLNGGRNTEAFF. The CDR3 DNA follows: TGCGCCAGCAGTTTGAATGGGGGCAGGAACACTGAAGCTTTCTTT.

V and J are TRBV5-1 and TRBJ2-5, with D uncertain. The V and J ends lost 4 bases and 5 bases respectively, with 12 bases between them. CDR1 and CDR2 from the germline V gene are SGHRS and YFSETQ. The CDR3 is made up of 13 amino acids. The CDR3 spells CASSLSPRETQYF. The CDR3 nucleotides read TGCGCCAGCAGCCTCTCCCCCCGGGAGACCCAGTACTTC.

The chain has TRBV29-1 and TRBJ2-7; a possible D gene is TRBD1 (6 bases). V lost 7 bases, J lost 6 bases, and 19 bases lay in between. Looked up from germline, CDR1 is SQVTM and CDR2 is ANQGSEA. CDR3 length: 13 residues. This chain's CDR3 is CSGLGGVRGEQYF. The CDR3 DNA reads TGCAGCGGCTTAGGGGGAGTACGGGGCGAGCAGTACTTC.

CDR3 region: CASSLRDRLNTGELFF. The CDR3, as DNA: TGTGCCAGCAGCTTGAGGGACAGACTTAACACCGGGGAGCTGTTTTTT. The V call is TRBV5-6, the J call TRBJ2-2; 7 bases align to TRBD1. The CDR3 totals 16 residues. The germline V gene encodes CDR1 SGHDT and CDR2 YYEEEE. Trimming removed 1 base from V and 2 bases from J; junction bases left unmatched: 5.